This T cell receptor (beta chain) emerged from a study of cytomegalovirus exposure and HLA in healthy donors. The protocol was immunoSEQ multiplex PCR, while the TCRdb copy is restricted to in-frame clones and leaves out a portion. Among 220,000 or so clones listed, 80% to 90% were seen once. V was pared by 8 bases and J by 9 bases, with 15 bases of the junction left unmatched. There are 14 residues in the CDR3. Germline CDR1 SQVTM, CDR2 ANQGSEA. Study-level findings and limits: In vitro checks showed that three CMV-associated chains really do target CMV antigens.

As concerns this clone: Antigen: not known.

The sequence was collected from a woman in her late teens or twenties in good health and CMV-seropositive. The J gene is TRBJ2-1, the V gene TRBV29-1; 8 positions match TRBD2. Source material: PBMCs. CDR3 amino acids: CSLAGGTRVSEQFF. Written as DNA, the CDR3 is TGCAGCTTAGCTGGGGGGACTAGGGTCTCTGAGCAGTTCTTC.